The 11 T cell receptor beta chains below come from one sample, sequenced in a study of blood T cell repertoires in COVID-19. Profiled with immunoSEQ multiplex PCR; TCRdb holds only in-frame clones, not every one. Of approximately 94,000 clones listed, roughly 87% are singletons. What was sequenced was peripheral blood. These receptors originate from a man aged 25-45 years in a cohort sampled during active COVID-19.

The chain couples TRBV28 to TRBJ1-4; 9 bases are shared with TRBD1. The ends lost 6 bases at V and 0 bases at J; junction bases unmatched: 5. Germline loops: CDR1 MDHEN, CDR2 SYDVKM. This CDR3 region has 16 residues. The CDR3 DNA reads TGTGCCAGCAGGGGGACAGGGTTTGCAACTAATGAAAAACTGTTTTTT. Translated, it gives CASRGTGFATNEKLFF.

The chain has TRBV29-1 and TRBJ1-2; D gene uncertain. V was pared by 3 bases and J by 7 bases, with 15 bases between. Germline CDR1 SQVTM, CDR2 ANQGSEA. The CDR3 sequence is 13 residues long. The CDR3 loop is CSVELSGYSGYTF. CDR3 DNA: TGCAGCGTTGAGTTGTCGGGGTACTCTGGCTACACCTTC.

This chain connects TRBV29-1 to TRBJ2-1; TRBD2 aligns across 7 bases. J lost 5 bases, V lost 7 bases, and 5 bases had no gene match. The length of the CDR3 is 12 residues. Germline-derived CDR1 and CDR2 are SQVTM and ANQGSEA. The chain's CDR3 is CSGGGVNNEQFF. CDR3 DNA sequence: TGCAGCGGGGGAGGGGTCAACAATGAGCAGTTCTTC.

The rearrangement joins TRBV5-5 to TRBJ1-5, with D possibly matching TRBD1 (5 bases). V was shortened by 0 bases and J by 5 bases, with 9 bases between the two germline ends. From germline, CDR1 is SGHKS and CDR2 YYEKEE (reference sequence). This CDR3 comprises 14 residues. The CDR3 DNA follows: TGTGCCAGCAGCTTGGGAACAGGTGATCAGCCCCAGCATTTT. This codes for CASSLGTGDQPQHF.

J is TRBJ1-4 and V is TRBV20-1; weak D call: TRBD1 (6 bases). This CDR3 comprises 16 residues. Per the germline V gene, CDR1 is DFQATT and CDR2 is SNEGSKA (reference sequence). Trimming shortened V by 5 bases and J by 8 bases, and 24 bases separated the two germline ends. The CDR3 coding sequence is TGCAGTGCTCGTGGGGCGTCACAGGGTCTCGGGGAAAAACTGTTTTTT. It encodes CSARGASQGLGEKLFF.

The V call is TRBV30, the J call TRBJ2-1, with D perhaps TRBD2 (6 bases). V shed 7 bases and J shed 10 bases, with 17 bases lying between them. The CDR3 extends over 12 amino acids. Looked up from germline, CDR1 is GTSNPN and CDR2 is SVGIG (reference sequence). CDR3 residues: CASPTRSGEQFF. Here the CDR3 DNA reads TGTGCCTCGCCGACTAGATCGGGGGAGCAGTTCTTC.

V gene TRBV6-5 combines with J gene TRBJ2-7; D gene uncertain. The germline V gene has CDR1 MNHEY and CDR2 SVGAGI. The ends were cut back, 2 bases at V and 4 bases at J, with 9 bases in the middle. The CDR3 totals 13 residues. The CDR3 protein is CASSYRHSYEQYF. The CDR3 DNA reads as TGTGCCAGCAGTTACAGGCACAGTTACGAGCAGTACTTC.

The chain joins TRBV19 to TRBJ1-5, with TRBD1 matching over 9 bases. V trimming: 5 bases; J trimming: 5 bases; junction bases outside the gene matches: 7. The CDR3 runs to 15 residues. Germline V lookup: CDR1 LNHDA, CDR2 SQIVND (reference sequence). The CDR3 spells CASSVDRTGDQPQHF. CDR3 sequence (DNA): TGTGCCAGTAGTGTCGATAGGACAGGGGATCAGCCCCAGCATTTT.

The chain recombines TRBV9 with TRBJ2-3; no clear D. The V end was cut by 0 bases, the J end by 3 bases, with 5 bases between. This CDR3 region has 13 residues. Germline CDR1 SGDLS, CDR2 YYNGEE. This CDR3 reads CASSVDRTDTQYF. The CDR3 DNA is TGTGCCAGCAGCGTAGACAGAACAGATACGCAGTATTTT.

This CDR3 is CASSVDLGGGGGYTF. The CDR3, as DNA: TGCGCCAGCAGCGTGGACTTGGGGGGAGGCGGTGGCTACACCTTC. This chain joins TRBV5-1 and TRBJ1-2, with a weak D call TRBD1 (5 bases). Germline lookup yields CDR1 SGHRS and CDR2 YFSETQ. This CDR3 spans 15 amino acids. The V end lost 4 bases, the J end lost 7 bases, and 20 bases lay between the germline ends.

This clone was seen just once. The chain links TRBV18 to TRBJ1-1; possible D gene TRBD1, 5 bases. CDR3 size: 17 residues. Trimming removed 3 bases at V and 2 bases at J, with 19 bases between. Germline V CDR1 and CDR2: KGHSH, LQKENI. The CDR3 region is CASSPVGPGRVNTEAFF. The CDR3 DNA follows: TGTGCCAGCTCACCGGTGGGGCCCGGTCGGGTTAACACTGAAGCTTTCTTT. Using reference TRBV18 and TRBJ1-1 for the parts outside the CDR3, the full variable domain is NAGVMQNPRHLVRRRGQEARLRCSPMKGHSHVYWYRQLPEEGLKFMVYLQKENIIDESGMPKERFSAEFPKEGPSILRIQQVVRGDSAAYFCASSPVGPGRVNTEAFFGQGTRLTVV.